Listed below are T cell receptor beta chains from one sample, sequenced in a study of shared clonotypes between healthy human individuals. Sequencing was performed with immunoSEQ multiplex PCR; in TCRdb, only in-frame clones are kept and a portion is missing. Of 2 million to 2.5 million clones listed, around 90% are singletons. The sequenced sample consisted of naive CD4+ T cells from PBMCs. The receptors were gathered from a man in his late teens or twenties in good health. Some clones in this sample may be carry-over from other donors' samples. Each CDR3 is given with its conserved first and last residue. D genes are given only for firm matches. The size of a clone is reported for some rows only, either as once, few or many, or as a class for expanded clones.

abundance: NA; v_gene: TRBV7-3; j_gene: TRBJ2-2; d_gene: NA; CDR3nt: TGTGCCAGCAGCTTAACGGGGGCTAGCGCCGGCGGGGAGCTGTTTTTT; CDR3aa: CASSLTGASAGGELFF
abundance: NA; v_gene: TRBV11-2; j_gene: TRBJ1-2; d_gene: NA; CDR3nt: TGTGCCAGCAGCTTAGACGGGGGCTACACCTTC; CDR3aa: CASSLDGGYTF
abundance: NA; v_gene: TRBV6-1; j_gene: TRBJ1-5; d_gene: NA; CDR3nt: TGTGCCAGCAGTTTGGCAGAAAATCAGCCCCAGCATTTT; CDR3aa: CASSLAENQPQHF
abundance: NA; v_gene: TRBV7-2; j_gene: TRBJ2-3; d_gene: NA; CDR3nt: TGTGCCAGCAGCTTAGATTTACGGGGCACAGATACGCAGTATTTT; CDR3aa: CASSLDLRGTDTQYF
abundance: once; v_gene: TRBV28; j_gene: TRBJ1-2; d_gene: NA; CDR3nt: TGTGCCAGCAGTCGAAACTATGGCTACACCTTC; CDR3aa: CASSRNYGYTF
abundance: NA; v_gene: TRBV7-3; j_gene: TRBJ2-5; d_gene: TRBD2; CDR3nt: TGTGCCAGCAGCCCCAATATGGCCAGCGGGAGAGAAGAGACCCAGTACTTC; CDR3aa: CASSPNMASGREETQYF
abundance: NA; v_gene: TRBV10-3; j_gene: TRBJ2-1; d_gene: NA; CDR3nt: TGTGCCATCAGTGAGCGGCTGCACTCCTACAATGAGCAGTTCTTC; CDR3aa: CAISERLHSYNEQFF
abundance: once; v_gene: TRBV2; j_gene: TRBJ1-4; d_gene: NA; CDR3nt: TGTGCCAGCAGTGTAAGAGGCCCAGGTATTGAAAAACTGTTTTTT; CDR3aa: CASSVRGPGIEKLFF
abundance: NA; v_gene: TRBV5-1; j_gene: TRBJ2-2; d_gene: NA; CDR3nt: TGCGCCAGCAGCTTGGGATGGAACACCGGGGAGCTGTTTTTT; CDR3aa: CASSLGWNTGELFF
abundance: NA; v_gene: TRBV2; j_gene: TRBJ1-2; d_gene: NA; CDR3nt: TGTGCCAGCAGTGAAGGAGGCTATGGCTACACCTTC; CDR3aa: CASSEGGYGYTF
abundance: few; v_gene: TRBV14; j_gene: TRBJ1-1; d_gene: TRBD1; CDR3nt: TGTGCCAACGGGACAGGGAGTAAGAGGATGAACACTGAAGCTTTCTTT; CDR3aa: CANGTGSKRMNTEAFF
abundance: NA; v_gene: TRBV27; j_gene: TRBJ2-5; d_gene: NA; CDR3nt: TGTGCCAGCAGTTTATTAGCGGAACCTACCCAAGAGACCCAGTACTTC; CDR3aa: CASSLLAEPTQETQYF
abundance: NA; v_gene: TRBV5-1; j_gene: TRBJ2-1; d_gene: TRBD2; CDR3nt: TGCGCCAGCAGCCTTACTAGCGGAGCGTACAATGAGCAGTTCTTC; CDR3aa: CASSLTSGAYNEQFF
abundance: NA; v_gene: TRBV7-8; j_gene: TRBJ2-1; d_gene: NA; CDR3nt: TGTGCCAGCAGCTTAGGTCCTAGGGCAGCTGGGTCCTACAATGAGCAGTTCTTC; CDR3aa: CASSLGPRAAGSYNEQFF
abundance: NA; v_gene: TRBV28; j_gene: TRBJ1-5; d_gene: NA; CDR3nt: TGTGCCAGCCGACTCAGTAGCCAGCCCCAGCATTTT; CDR3aa: CASRLSSQPQHF
abundance: NA; v_gene: TRBV6-6; j_gene: TRBJ1-3; d_gene: TRBD1; CDR3nt: TGTGCCAGCAGTTCTCGGACAGGACCTGGAAACACCATATATTTT; CDR3aa: CASSSRTGPGNTIYF
abundance: NA; v_gene: TRBV9; j_gene: TRBJ2-1; d_gene: TRBD2; CDR3nt: TGTGCCAGCAGCGCCCAGCTCACTAGCGGGAGGTCGTACAATGAGCAGTTCTTC; CDR3aa: CASSAQLTSGRSYNEQFF
abundance: NA; v_gene: TRBV23-1; j_gene: TRBJ2-7; d_gene: NA; CDR3nt: TGCGCCAGCAGTCAATCTGGCCCGCTGGCGGCCTCCTACGAGCAGTACTTC; CDR3aa: CASSQSGPLAASYEQYF
abundance: NA; v_gene: TRBV2; j_gene: TRBJ2-7; d_gene: NA; CDR3nt: TGTGCCAGCAGTGGGGGTCTCCCCTCCTACGAGCAGTACTTC; CDR3aa: CASSGGLPSYEQYF
abundance: once; v_gene: TRBV28; j_gene: TRBJ2-1; d_gene: TRBD2; CDR3nt: TGTGCCAGCAGTTTAAAGCGGCTAGCGGGAGGGATACCCTACAATGAGCAGTTCTTC; CDR3aa: CASSLKRLAGGIPYNEQFF
abundance: NA; v_gene: TRBV7-2; j_gene: TRBJ1-4; d_gene: TRBD1; CDR3nt: TGTGCCAGCAGCCCGACCGGGACAGTTGAAGAAAAACTGTTTTTT; CDR3aa: CASSPTGTVEEKLFF
abundance: NA; v_gene: TRBV28; j_gene: TRBJ1-2; d_gene: TRBD1; CDR3nt: TGTGCCAGCAGTCCCGACAGGGCAGGTGGCTACACCTTC; CDR3aa: CASSPDRAGGYTF
abundance: NA; v_gene: TRBV4-1; j_gene: TRBJ1-4; d_gene: TRBD1; CDR3nt: TGCGCCAGCAGCCCCTCGGGACAGGGGAATGAAAAACTGTTTTTT; CDR3aa: CASSPSGQGNEKLFF
abundance: NA; v_gene: TRBV19; j_gene: TRBJ2-1; d_gene: NA; CDR3nt: TGTGCCAGCGAATTGGTTACGGGAAAGCAGTTCTTC; CDR3aa: CASELVTGKQFF
abundance: NA; v_gene: TRBV9; j_gene: TRBJ1-4; d_gene: NA; CDR3nt: TGTGCCAGCAGCCCGCAGGACAGCTCAACTAATGAAAAACTGTTTTTT; CDR3aa: CASSPQDSSTNEKLFF
abundance: NA; v_gene: TRBV29-1; j_gene: TRBJ1-1; d_gene: NA; CDR3nt: TGCAGCGCCAACCTAGCGGGGAACACTGAAGCTTTCTTT; CDR3aa: CSANLAGNTEAFF
abundance: NA; v_gene: TRBV6-5; j_gene: TRBJ2-7; d_gene: NA; CDR3nt: TGTGCCAGCAGTTACGATAGGGGTAACTCCTACGAGCAGTACTTC; CDR3aa: CASSYDRGNSYEQYF
abundance: few; v_gene: TRBV28; j_gene: TRBJ1-1; d_gene: NA; CDR3nt: TGTGCCAGCAGTTTTCTGAGCCGGGCTGAAGCTTTCTTT; CDR3aa: CASSFLSRAEAFF
abundance: NA; v_gene: TRBV7-9; j_gene: TRBJ1-5; d_gene: NA; CDR3nt: TGTGCCAGCAGCCCCAATCTCAATCAGCCCCAGCATTTT; CDR3aa: CASSPNLNQPQHF